Presented here are 25 T cell receptor beta chains from one specimen sequenced in a study of blood T cell repertoires in COVID-19. Clones were read by immunoSEQ multiplex PCR, and TCRdb kept only the in-frame ones, dropping some. The sample shows about 250,000 clones, about 90% of them seen only once. Sequencing was done on a sample of peripheral blood. All receptors derive from a young man with active or convalescent COVID-19.

The chain couples TRBV27 to TRBJ1-2; D is perhaps TRBD1 (5 bases). The CDR3 length is 13 residues. The germline V and J ends were trimmed by 2 bases and 1 base, with 5 bases remaining between them. The germline V gene has CDR1 MNHEY and CDR2 SMNVEV (reference sequence). The CDR3 region is CASSLQGNYGYTF. CDR3 nucleotides: TGTGCCAGCAGTTTACAGGGTAACTATGGCTACACCTTC.

This chain links TRBV5-8 with TRBJ1-1; D gene unclear. The ends were cut back, 4 bases at V and 2 bases at J, with 18 bases in the middle. Germline V gene lookup returns CDR1 SGHTS and CDR2 YDEGEE. The CDR3 loop spans 16 amino acids. CDR3 coding DNA: TGTGCCAGCAGCATCATGGTTACTCTTCCCAACACTGAAGCTTTCTTT. It encodes CASSIMVTLPNTEAFF.

This chain connects TRBV28 to TRBJ1-1; 8 positions match TRBD1. There are 13 residues in the CDR3. Germline V CDR1 and CDR2: MDHEN, SYDVKM. Germline trimming cut 6 bases from V and 5 bases from J; bases unmatched to any gene: 5. The CDR3 spells CASRPGQGTEAFF. DNA for the CDR3: TGTGCCAGCAGGCCAGGACAGGGAACTGAAGCTTTCTTT.

The chain has TRBV28 and TRBJ2-3, with 11 nucleotides matching TRBD2. The CDR3 is 16 residues long. Germline CDR1 is MDHEN and CDR2 is SYDVKM. V was clipped by 5 bases and J by 6 bases; unmatched bases: 10. CDR3 nucleotides: TGTGCCAGCAGTACTCTACTAGCGGGGGCGGCGGATACGCAGTATTTT. Amino acid sequence: CASSTLLAGAADTQYF. Using reference TRBV28 and TRBJ2-3 for the parts outside the CDR3, the full variable domain is DVKVTQSSRYLVKRTGEKVFLECVQDMDHENMFWYRQDPGLGLRLIYFSYDVKMKEKGDIPEGYSVSREKKERFSLILESASTNQTSMYLCASSTLLAGAADTQYFGPGTRLTVL.

This clone came up a few times. V is TRBV3-1 (or the pseudogene TRBV3-2) and J is TRBJ1-1; D unclear. Germline V gene lookup returns CDR1 LGHDT and CDR2 YNNKEL (reference sequence). CDR3 length equals 14 residues. The V end lost 3 bases, the J end lost 0 bases, and 8 bases lay between the germline ends. CDR3 sequence reads: CASSQEAMNTEAFF. The CDR3 DNA reads as TGTGCCAGCAGCCAGGAGGCCATGAACACTGAAGCTTTCTTT.

This clone was detected only once. The chain combines TRBV19 with TRBJ1-2, with 11 positions matching TRBD1. CDR3 length: 15 amino acids. The germline V gene has CDR1 LNHDA and CDR2 SQIVND (reference sequence). J gave up 8 bases and V 7 bases, and 12 bases lay outside the gene matches. This CDR3 reads CASKWTGGARQGYTF. CDR3 nucleotides: TGTGCCAGTAAATGGACAGGGGGCGCGAGACAAGGCTACACCTTC. Full variable domain (remainder filled in from reference TRBV19 and TRBJ1-2): DGGITQSPKYLFRKEGQNVTLSCEQNLNHDAMYWYRQDPGQGLRLIYYSQIVNDFQKGDIAEGYSVSREKKESFPLTVTSAQKNPTAFYLCASKWTGGARQGYTFGSGTRLTVV.

This sequence joins TRBV12-2 and TRBJ1-2; the table's D gene call, TRBD1, was not cross checked with the DNA. TRBV12-2 corresponds to a pseudogene. This CDR3 is built from 17 residues. CDR3 region: CASRLGKGTIRGQGYTF. CDR3 DNA sequence: TGTGCAAGTCGCTTAGGTAAGGGGACAATCAGGGGGCAAGGCTACACCTTC.

The chain recombines TRBV29-1 with TRBJ1-4, with a tentative D call TRBD1 (5 bases). V gave up 4 bases and J gave up 5 bases, with 11 bases separating them. The CDR3 is made up of 13 amino acids. Germline V CDR1 and CDR2: SQVTM, ANQGSEA. The CDR3 protein is CSVGRGRNEKLFF. Here the CDR3 DNA reads TGCAGCGTTGGGAGGGGCAGAAATGAAAAACTGTTTTTT.

The rearrangement uses TRBV30 and TRBJ1-1; tentatively, D is TRBD1 (6 bases). CDR3 length: 13 amino acids. Trimming pared 3 bases from V and 4 bases from J, leaving 12 bases between. The germline CDR1 and CDR2 sequences are GTSNPN and SVGIG (reference sequence). The CDR3 DNA reads as TGTGCCTGGAGAGATTCCAGGGGCACTGAAGCTTTCTTT. Protein: CAWRDSRGTEAFF.

This clone has only one observation. The chain employs TRBV18 and TRBJ2-1; possibly TRBD2 for D (6 bases). This CDR3 comprises 15 residues. Per the germline V gene, CDR1 is KGHSH and CDR2 is LQKENI. The V and J ends lost 3 bases and 4 bases respectively, with 13 bases between them. The chain's CDR3 is CASSPRAGQYNEQFF. CDR3 in DNA: TGTGCCAGCTCACCCAGGGCGGGGCAATACAATGAGCAGTTCTTC.

The rearrangement uses TRBV25-1 and TRBJ2-3; 10 bases agree with TRBD2. Germline loops: CDR1 MGHDK, CDR2 SYGVNS. There are 16 residues in the CDR3. Trimming cost V 3 bases and J 4 bases; bases outside gene matches: 7. This CDR3 reads CASSEPSGSFADTQYF. CDR3 nucleotide sequence: TGTGCCAGCAGTGAGCCTAGCGGGAGTTTCGCAGATACGCAGTATTTT.

A single count supports this clone. The CDR3 protein is CASAPGSLNEKLFF. The CDR3 DNA is TGTGCCAGCGCCCCCGGGTCCCTAAATGAAAAACTGTTTTTT. The genes are TRBV10-3 and TRBJ1-4; D not resolved. The germline V gene encodes CDR1 ENHRY and CDR2 SYGVKD. Trimming left V 10 bases short and J 5 bases short, with 17 bases between. The CDR3 is 14 residues long.

V is TRBV27 and J is TRBJ1-1; no clear D. V was shortened by 3 bases and J by 4 bases, with 12 bases between the two germline ends. From germline, CDR1 is MNHEY and CDR2 SMNVEV (reference sequence). CDR3 length equals 14 residues. The CDR3: CASSLRTWGTEAFF. The CDR3 region has the DNA TGTGCCAGCAGTTTGCGGACTTGGGGCACTGAAGCTTTCTTT.

The genes are TRBV5-1 and TRBJ1-1; D not certain. This CDR3 is built from 14 residues. V was clipped by 0 bases and J by 4 bases, with 10 bases between them. Germline values: CDR1 SGHRS, CDR2 YFSETQ. CDR3 in amino acids: CASSLDAGSTEAFF. DNA for the CDR3: TGCGCCAGCAGCTTGGACGCGGGATCCACTGAAGCTTTCTTT. Complete variable domain (other parts from reference TRBV5-1 and TRBJ1-1): KAGVTQTPRYLIKTRGQQVTLSCSPISGHRSVSWYQQTPGQGLQFLFEYFSETQRNKGNFPGRFSGRQFSNSRSEMNVSTLELGDSALYLCASSLDAGSTEAFFGQGTRLTVV.

V is TRBV2 and J is TRBJ2-2, with 7 bases that match TRBD1. Germline CDR1 SNHLY, CDR2 FYNNEI. CDR3 length: 16 amino acids. The V gene end was trimmed by 9 bases and the J gene end by 1 base; junction bases not matched to a gene: 11. The CDR3 region is CARSMTGTENTGELFF. CDR3 coding DNA: TGTGCCAGATCTATGACCGGGACAGAGAACACCGGGGAGCTGTTTTTT.

The genes are TRBV4-3 and TRBJ2-7; TRBD2 matches at 7 bases. Trimming cost V 4 bases and J 2 bases; bases outside gene matches: 5. Germline V lookup: CDR1 LGHNA, CDR2 YSLEER. This CDR3 contains 14 residues. CDR3 protein: CASSPGRGTYEQYF. DNA for the CDR3: TGCGCCAGCAGCCCAGGGCGGGGGACCTACGAGCAGTACTTC.

This chain joins TRBV7-8 and TRBJ2-7; TRBD2 aligns across 9 bases. CDR3 size: 14 residues. Unmatched junction bases numbered 5, after V lost 5 bases and J lost 3 bases. CDR1 SGHVS and CDR2 FQNEAQ come from the germline V gene. The CDR3 DNA follows: TGTGCCAGCAGCCCGAGCGGGGGGATCTACGAGCAGTACTTC. Amino acids: CASSPSGGIYEQYF.

The chain combines TRBV14 with TRBJ1-2, with 7 bases fitting TRBD1. The CDR3 contains 14 residues. Looked up from germline, CDR1 is SGHDN and CDR2 is FVKESK. Trimming cost V 4 bases and J 1 base; bases outside gene matches: 3. This chain's CDR3 is CASSPGQFNYGYTF. As DNA, the CDR3 is TGTGCCAGCAGCCCGGGACAGTTTAACTATGGCTACACCTTC.

The chain is built from TRBV18 and TRBJ1-3; 9 bases fit TRBD1. The V segment lost 5 bases and the J segment 1 base; nucleotides outside the gene matches: 9. Germline V lookup: CDR1 KGHSH, CDR2 LQKENI. This CDR3 has 17 residues. The chain's CDR3 is CASSSFGQGISGNTIYF. CDR3 sequence (DNA): TGTGCCAGCTCATCATTCGGACAGGGGATATCTGGAAACACCATATATTTT.

The chain carries TRBV14 and TRBJ1-2; unclear D gene. The CDR3 extends over 13 amino acids. Trimming pared 0 bases from V and 5 bases from J, leaving 7 bases between. Germline V gives CDR1 SGHDN, CDR2 FVKESK. The DNA for the CDR3 is TGTGCCAGCAGCCAAGACCGCACTTATGGCTACACCTTC. Residues: CASSQDRTYGYTF.

V and J are TRBV18 and TRBJ1-5; no clear D gene. The V end was cut by 6 bases, the J end by 1 base, with 19 bases between. The germline gives CDR1 KGHSH, CDR2 LQKENI. The CDR3 sequence is 17 residues long. The CDR3 protein is CASSSGSSKDSNQPQHF. CDR3 coding DNA: TGTGCCAGCTCTTCGGGGTCCAGTAAGGACAGCAATCAGCCCCAGCATTTT. The complete variable domain, with remaining parts taken from reference TRBV18 and TRBJ1-5, reads NAGVMQNPRHLVRRRGQEARLRCSPMKGHSHVYWYRQLPEEGLKFMVYLQKENIIDESGMPKERFSAEFPKEGPSILRIQQVVRGDSAAYFCASSSGSSKDSNQPQHFGDGTRLSIL.

The CDR3 is CASTDTGKLFF. The CDR3 DNA is TGTGCCAGCACCGACACTGGAAAACTGTTTTTT. The rearrangement joins TRBV2 to TRBJ1-4; unclear D gene. Trimming pared 7 bases from V and 10 bases from J, leaving 10 bases between. Germline CDR1 SNHLY, CDR2 FYNNEI. This CDR3 contains 11 residues.

The chain carries TRBV5-4 and TRBJ2-1; maybe TRBD1 (6 bases). Trimming took 4 bases from V and 7 from J, leaving 21 bases between them. The V gene's germline CDR1 is SGHNT and CDR2 YYREEE (reference sequence). The CDR3 contains 16 residues. The CDR3 DNA follows: TGTGCCAGCAGCCCGCACCGGGACAACGCTAAGAATGAGCAGTTCTTC. Translation: CASSPHRDNAKNEQFF.

In its sample, this clone was seen a few times. The chain employs TRBV6-5 and TRBJ2-7; D uncertain. Germline CDR1 reads MNHEY; CDR2 reads SVGAGI. The CDR3 has 13 amino acids. Trimming left V 0 bases short and J 1 base short, with 4 bases between. CDR3 sequence: CASSYSSSYEQYF. DNA for the CDR3: TGTGCCAGCAGTTACTCGTCATCCTACGAGCAGTACTTC.

The chain combines TRBV7-2 with TRBJ2-3, with TRBD2 identical over 13 bases. Germline V lookup: CDR1 SGHTA, CDR2 FQGNSA. V gave up 5 bases and J gave up 2 bases; unmatched junction bases: 4. CDR3 length: 16 residues. Here the CDR3 reads CASSLLAGGITDTQYF. CDR3 nucleotides: TGTGCCAGCAGCCTACTAGCGGGGGGGATCACAGATACGCAGTATTTT. The full variable domain, with the rest looked up from reference TRBV7-2 and TRBJ2-3, is GAGVSQSPSNKVTEKGKDVELRCDPISGHTALYWYRQSLGQGLEFLIYFQGNSAPDKSGLPSDRFSAERTGGSVSTLTIQRTQQEDSAVYLCASSLLAGGITDTQYFGPGTRLTVL.